This T cell receptor (beta chain) was captured in a study of identical twins. The CDR3 consists of 14 residues. Germline loops: CDR1 DFQATT, CDR2 SNEGSKA (reference sequence). Trimming pared 3 bases from V and 5 bases from J, leaving 14 bases between. Worth noting for this clonotype: Its antigen is currently unknown.

General observations from the study: The models systematically underestimated how much out-of-frame TCR alpha was shared in monozygotic twins.

Each CDR3 protein is one row after TCRdb ran MiXCR on the 5' RACE reads. Found here are hundreds of thousands of distinct CDR3 sequences, approximately 24% of them singletons; the top ten hold 2.9%. Separately, the same data were catalogued under a study of T cells expressing NK-cell markers. From that report: CD3+CD56+NKG2C+, CD3+CD56+NKG2C- and CD3+CD56-NKG2C+ T cells, once sorted, supplied the TCR beta repertoires.

The receptor was isolated from a woman aged 18-29 years in good health. The V call is TRBV20-1, the J call TRBJ2-1, with a weak D call TRBD2 (7 bases). The sample taken for sequencing was CD4+ T cells sorted from blood. The CDR3 spells CSASRTGGHNEQFF. CDR3 nucleotide sequence: TGCAGTGCTAGCAGGACGGGGGGCCACAATGAGCAGTTCTTC.